By proportion, the clone carrying this T cell receptor beta chain is medium-sized (0.01 to 0.1%). Its antigen is as yet unknown. The sample comes from a study of spatial heterogeneity in lung cancer. The ends lost 0 bases at V and 0 bases at J; junction bases unmatched: 7. CDR3 size: 19 residues. TCRdb re-called the 5' RACE reads through MiXCR, storing one row per CDR3 protein. The data hold several thousand distinct CDR3 sequences, with 25% to 30% observed a single time. Study-wide results and limits: Expanded TCRs that were ubiquitous or regional had counts tracking ubiquitous and regional nonsynonymous mutations, respectively. Higher tumor mutation counts went along with higher counts of expanded intratumoral alpha and beta TCRs.

Time point defined: sample taken at primary tumor resection. The donors comprised about 69 untreated early-stage non-small cell lung cancer patients. Sample: lung tumor tissue, taken at surgery. The rearrangement joins TRBV23-1 to TRBJ1-6; 8 bases are a match to TRBD1. TRBV23-1 is filed as an ORF, its function uncertain. This TCR was sampled from a male donor with early-stage non-small cell lung cancer. The CDR3 sequence: CASSQSPAGGSSYNSPLHF. CDR3 coding DNA: TGCGCCAGCAGTCAATCCCCCGCAGGGGGCAGCTCCTATAATTCACCCCTCCACTTT.